This T cell receptor (beta chain) was documented in a study of cytomegalovirus exposure and HLA in healthy donors. Whole-study results and caveats: The majority of TCR sequences were rare, yet some public TCRs appeared in many donors. In an earlier analysis, in some 500 donors, most V segments appeared productive either ~87% or ~30% of the time.

The CDR3 is 13 amino acids. The germline gives CDR1 MNHEY, CDR2 SMNVEV (reference sequence). The V and J ends lost 2 bases and 7 bases respectively, with 9 bases between them. As regards this clone: Its matching antigen is unknown.

It was with 60 Vbeta and 13 Jbeta primers that the PCR ran. Sequencing was performed with immunoSEQ multiplex PCR; in TCRdb, only in-frame clones are kept and a portion is missing. This sample's clone table lists under 200,000 clones. Material for sequencing was PBMCs. The V and J genes are TRBV27 and TRBJ2-1; D gene ambiguous. The clonotype comes from a man aged 25 to 40 in good health and CMV-seronegative. CDR3 in amino acids: CASSLGRSNEQFF. CDR3 nucleotide sequence: TGTGCCAGCAGTTTAGGGCGTAGTAATGAGCAGTTCTTC.